This is a list of T cell receptor beta chains from one sample in a study of T cells in Graves' hyperthyroidism and ophthalmopathy. TCRdb processed the multiplex PCR reads anew with MiXCR; each CDR3 protein has one entry. The sample includes approximately 430,000 distinct CDR3 sequences, around a sixth of them seen just once. The sequenced sample was blood. These receptor sequences come from a woman between 18 and 30 years old with Graves' hyperthyroidism. CDR3s include the opening cysteine and the closing phenylalanine or tryptophan. Some rows have no size entry. The others give once, few or many, or a class for an expanded clone.

few,TRBV7-9,TRBJ2-1,CASSLPRTDWNEQFF
many,TRBV2,TRBJ1-5,CASSEALVRGGQPQHF
many,TRBV7-9,TRBJ2-7,CASSLAGGRLYEQYF
-,TRBV4-3,TRBJ2-1,CASSQDLSSGYNEQFF
many,TRBV18,TRBJ2-3,CASSQDFTDTQYF
-,TRBV14,TRBJ2-7,CASSRGALDEQYF
-,TRBV2,TRBJ2-6,CASRGQGPSGANVLTF
many,TRBV28,TRBJ1-1,CASSPDTDEAFF
-,TRBV12-5,TRBJ2-3,CASGSTSGGTDTQYF
many,TRBV12-3/TRBV12-4,TRBJ2-7,CASSRRGGLTYEQYF
few,TRBV29-1,TRBJ2-7,CSVAGHYEQYF
many,TRBV29-1,TRBJ1-1,CSVEVVQGGTEAFF
few,TRBV18,TRBJ2-3,CASTPGGVSTDTQYF
-,TRBV19,TRBJ2-1,CASSITGVDNEQFF
-,TRBV11-2,TRBJ1-4,CASSLLKGQGKLFF
-,TRBV7-3,TRBJ1-2,CASSSDRRDSNYGYTF
-,TRBV2,TRBJ1-2,CASSEDFGATDPYGYTF
many,TRBV18,TRBJ2-2,CASSPPFNTGELFF
few,TRBV6-2/TRBV6-3,TRBJ2-4,CASSYTELAGNIQYF
-,TRBV20-1,TRBJ2-7,CSARPRGLAGEQQYF
few,TRBV3-1,TRBJ2-7,CASSQGAWEQYF
-,TRBV27,TRBJ1-2,CAAADRGHGYTF
many,TRBV20-1,TRBJ2-2,CSARGAGSNTGELFF
many,TRBV12-3/TRBV12-4,TRBJ2-7,CASSMGLTRQYF
-,TRBV6-4,TRBJ1-1,CASRRTGMTEAFF
-,TRBV3-1,TRBJ2-5,CASSSQGDPGRAQETQYF
many,TRBV2,TRBJ2-7,CASNDRGGYEQYF
many,TRBV5-1,TRBJ2-1,CASSSDAYFGNEQFF
many,TRBV7-9,TRBJ2-2,CASSLDWNTGELFF
-,TRBV28,TRBJ1-4,CASSRDRGRAEKLFF
few,TRBV19,TRBJ2-1,CASDTGTSGRITYNEQFF
many,TRBV12-3/TRBV12-4,TRBJ2-3,CASSNEGQGSSDTQYF
many,TRBV2,TRBJ2-1,CARGQGGEQFF
once,TRBV28,TRBJ2-5,CASSLTSGANQYF
few,TRBV11-2,TRBJ2-2,CASSLPLAGRTGELFF
many,TRBV7-2,TRBJ2-2,CASSFRTSLTGELFF
many,TRBV5-8,TRBJ1-1,CASSNRDRGTYTEAFF
many,TRBV20-1,TRBJ2-3,CSARGTSERSTDTQYF
few,TRBV20-1,TRBJ1-4,CSARGLNEKLFF
many,TRBV18,TRBJ1-1,CASSPSMRNTEAFF
-,TRBV27,TRBJ2-2,CASSYVGTVNTGELFF
few,TRBV5-1,TRBJ2-3,CASSLAGQGSTDTQYF
few,TRBV5-1,TRBJ1-2,CASSLARGDYGYTF
many,TRBV7-6,TRBJ1-2,CASSLEAGVGLYGYTF
many,TRBV15,TRBJ1-3,CATSRDHGSGNTIYF